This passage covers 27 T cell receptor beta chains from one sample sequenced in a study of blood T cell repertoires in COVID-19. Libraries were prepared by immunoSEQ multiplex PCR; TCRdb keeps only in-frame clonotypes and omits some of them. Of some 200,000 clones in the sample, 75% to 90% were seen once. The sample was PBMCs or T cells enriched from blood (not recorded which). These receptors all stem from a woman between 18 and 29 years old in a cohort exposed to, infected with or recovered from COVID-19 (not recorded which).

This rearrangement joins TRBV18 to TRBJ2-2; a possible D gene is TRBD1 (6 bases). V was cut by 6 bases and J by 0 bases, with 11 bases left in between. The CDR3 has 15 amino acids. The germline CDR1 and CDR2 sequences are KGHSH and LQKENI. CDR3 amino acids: CASSRGTPNTGELFF. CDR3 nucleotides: TGTGCCAGCTCGAGAGGGACACCGAACACCGGGGAGCTGTTTTTT.

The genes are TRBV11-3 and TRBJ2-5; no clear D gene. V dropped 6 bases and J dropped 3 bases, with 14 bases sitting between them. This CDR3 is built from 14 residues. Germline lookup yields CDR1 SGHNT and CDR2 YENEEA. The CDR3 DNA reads TGTGCCAGCAGTTTTAGTCGCGGAGAAGAGACCCAGTACTTC. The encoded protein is CASSFSRGEETQYF.

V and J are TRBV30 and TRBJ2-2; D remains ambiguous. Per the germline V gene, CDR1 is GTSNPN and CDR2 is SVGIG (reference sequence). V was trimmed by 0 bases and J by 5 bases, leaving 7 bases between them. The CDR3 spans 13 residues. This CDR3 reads CAWSVLRTGELFF. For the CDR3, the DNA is TGTGCCTGGAGTGTCCTCAGAACCGGGGAGCTGTTTTTT. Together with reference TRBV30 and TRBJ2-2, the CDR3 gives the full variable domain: SQTIHQWPATLVQPVGSPLSLECTVEGTSNPNLYWYRQAAGRGLQLLFYSVGIGQISSEVPQNLSASRPQDRQFILSSKKLLLSDSGFYLCAWSVLRTGELFFGEGSRLTVL.

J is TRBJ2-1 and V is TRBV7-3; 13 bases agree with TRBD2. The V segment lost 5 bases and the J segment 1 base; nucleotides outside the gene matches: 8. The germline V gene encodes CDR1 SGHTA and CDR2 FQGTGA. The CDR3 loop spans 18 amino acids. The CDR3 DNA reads TGTGCCAGCAGCGCCGGGACTAGCGGGATATGGTCCTACAATGAGCAGTTCTTC. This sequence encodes CASSAGTSGIWSYNEQFF.

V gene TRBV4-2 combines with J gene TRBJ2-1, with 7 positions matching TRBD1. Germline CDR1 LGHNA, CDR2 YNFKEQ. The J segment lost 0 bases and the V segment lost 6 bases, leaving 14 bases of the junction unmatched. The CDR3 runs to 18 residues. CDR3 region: CASRPAPTGISSYNEQFF. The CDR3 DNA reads TGTGCCAGCAGGCCAGCCCCGACAGGGATCAGCTCCTACAATGAGCAGTTCTTC.

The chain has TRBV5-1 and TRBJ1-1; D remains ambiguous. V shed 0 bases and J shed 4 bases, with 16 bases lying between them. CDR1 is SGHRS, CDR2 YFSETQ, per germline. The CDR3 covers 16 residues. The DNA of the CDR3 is TGCGCCAGCAGCTTGGATATCGGGGTCGTTGGCACTGAAGCTTTCTTT. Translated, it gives CASSLDIGVVGTEAFF.

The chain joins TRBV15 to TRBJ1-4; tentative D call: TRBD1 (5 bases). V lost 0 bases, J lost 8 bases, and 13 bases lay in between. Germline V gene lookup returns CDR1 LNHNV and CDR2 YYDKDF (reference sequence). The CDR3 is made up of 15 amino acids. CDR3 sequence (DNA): TGTGCCACCAGCAGAGATCGGGGGAGTTGGGAAAAACTGTTTTTT. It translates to CATSRDRGSWEKLFF.

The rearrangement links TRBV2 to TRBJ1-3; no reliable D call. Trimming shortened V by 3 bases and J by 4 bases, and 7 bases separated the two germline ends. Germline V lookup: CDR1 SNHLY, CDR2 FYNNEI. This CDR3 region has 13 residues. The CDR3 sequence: CASSEAAGNTIYF. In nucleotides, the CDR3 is TGTGCCAGCAGTGAGGCGGCCGGAAACACCATATATTTT.

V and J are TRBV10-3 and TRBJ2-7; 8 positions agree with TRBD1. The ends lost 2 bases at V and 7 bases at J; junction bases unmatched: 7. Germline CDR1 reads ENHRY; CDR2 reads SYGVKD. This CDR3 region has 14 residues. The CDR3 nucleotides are TGTGCCATCAGTGAGGGACAGGGAAGGGGTGAGCAGTACTTC. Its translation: CAISEGQGRGEQYF.

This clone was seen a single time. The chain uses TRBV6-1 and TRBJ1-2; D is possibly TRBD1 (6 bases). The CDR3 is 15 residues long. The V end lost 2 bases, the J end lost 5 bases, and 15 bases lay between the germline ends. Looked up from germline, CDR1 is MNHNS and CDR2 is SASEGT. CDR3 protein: CASSESPWGRYGYTF. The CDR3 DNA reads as TGTGCCAGCAGTGAATCCCCCTGGGGGCGGTATGGCTACACCTTC.

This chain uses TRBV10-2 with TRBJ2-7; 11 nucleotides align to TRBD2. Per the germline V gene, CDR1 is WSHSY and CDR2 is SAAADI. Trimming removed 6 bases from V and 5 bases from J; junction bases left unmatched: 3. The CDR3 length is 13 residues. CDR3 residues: CASRGTSGNEQYF. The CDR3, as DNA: TGCGCCAGCAGGGGGACTAGCGGAAACGAGCAGTACTTC.

CDR3 nucleotides: TGCGCCAGCAGCTTCGGAGGTATGTCTCGGACAGCGAACACTGAAGCTTTCTTT. Its translation is CASSFGGMSRTANTEAFF. The V gene is TRBV5-1, the J gene TRBJ1-1; TRBD1 is a possible D gene (6 bases). The CDR3 contains 18 residues. V shed 2 bases and J shed 1 base, with 21 bases lying between them. Germline CDR1 is SGHRS and CDR2 is YFSETQ.

CDR3 nucleotide sequence: TGTGCCACCAGTGAGAACCTGGGACAGGGGTTCCTAAATGAGCAGTTCTTC. The encoded protein is CATSENLGQGFLNEQFF. The gene calls are TRBV24-1 and TRBJ2-1; 10 positions match TRBD1. Germline V gene data show CDR1 as KGHDR and CDR2 as SFDVKD. V dropped 4 bases and J dropped 7; count of bases not matched to a gene: 12. CDR3 length equals 17 residues.

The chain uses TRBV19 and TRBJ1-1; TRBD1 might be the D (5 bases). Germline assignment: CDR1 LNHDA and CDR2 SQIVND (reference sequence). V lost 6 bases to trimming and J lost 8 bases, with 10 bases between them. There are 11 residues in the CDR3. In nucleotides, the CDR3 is TGTGCCAGTAGCGACAGAAAAGAAGCTTTCTTT. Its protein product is CASSDRKEAFF.

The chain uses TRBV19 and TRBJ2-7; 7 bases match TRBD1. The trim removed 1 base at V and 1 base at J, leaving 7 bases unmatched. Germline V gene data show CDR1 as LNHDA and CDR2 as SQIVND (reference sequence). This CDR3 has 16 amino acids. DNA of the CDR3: TGTGCCAGTAGTATAGGCAACAGGGGAAGGTCCTACGAGCAGTACTTC. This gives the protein CASSIGNRGRSYEQYF.

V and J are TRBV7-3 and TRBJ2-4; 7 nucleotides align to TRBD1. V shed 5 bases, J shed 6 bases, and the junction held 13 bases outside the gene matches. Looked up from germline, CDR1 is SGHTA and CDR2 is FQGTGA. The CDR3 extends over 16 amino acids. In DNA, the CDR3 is TGTGCCAGCAGCGTGGAAGACAGGGATGGTAGAAACATTCAGTACTTC. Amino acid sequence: CASSVEDRDGRNIQYF.

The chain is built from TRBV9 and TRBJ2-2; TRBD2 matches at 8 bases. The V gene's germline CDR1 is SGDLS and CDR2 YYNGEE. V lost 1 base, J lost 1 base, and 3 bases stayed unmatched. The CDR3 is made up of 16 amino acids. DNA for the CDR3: TGTGCCAGCAGCGTAACTGCGGGAGGGAACACCGGGGAGCTGTTTTTT. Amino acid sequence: CASSVTAGGNTGELFF.

The CDR3 here is CASSPKGSAYEQYF. Written as DNA, the CDR3 is TGTGCCAGCAGCCCCAAGGGGTCAGCCTACGAGCAGTACTTC. The chain uses TRBV5-6 and TRBJ2-7; D is perhaps TRBD1 (5 bases). There are 14 residues in the CDR3. Germline V gene lookup returns CDR1 SGHDT and CDR2 YYEEEE. V gave up 4 bases and J gave up 2 bases, with 13 bases separating them. The full variable domain, in which reference TRBV5-6 and TRBJ2-7 provide the parts outside the CDR3, is DAGVTQSPTHLIKTRGQQVTLRCSPKSGHDTVSWYQQALGQGPQFIFQYYEEEERQRGNFPDRFSGHQFPNYSSELNVNALLLGDSALYLCASSPKGSAYEQYFGPGTRLTVT.

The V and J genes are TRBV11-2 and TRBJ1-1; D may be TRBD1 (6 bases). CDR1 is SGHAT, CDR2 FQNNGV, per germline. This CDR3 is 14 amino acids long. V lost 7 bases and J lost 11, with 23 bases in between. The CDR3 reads CASNIQGLHHGAFF. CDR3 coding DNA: TGTGCCAGCAACATACAGGGTCTCCACCATGGGGCTTTCTTT.

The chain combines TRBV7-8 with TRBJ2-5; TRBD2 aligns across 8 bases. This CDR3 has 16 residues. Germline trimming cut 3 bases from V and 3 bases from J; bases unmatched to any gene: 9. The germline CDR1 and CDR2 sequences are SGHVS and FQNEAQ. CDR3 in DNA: TGTGCCAGCAGCTTCGCGGGGGGCGGGGGAGAAGAGACCCAGTACTTC. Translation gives CASSFAGGGGEETQYF.

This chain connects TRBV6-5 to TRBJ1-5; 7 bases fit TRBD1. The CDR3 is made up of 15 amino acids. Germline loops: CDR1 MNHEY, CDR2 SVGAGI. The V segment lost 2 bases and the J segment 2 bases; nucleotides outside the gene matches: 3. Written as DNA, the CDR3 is TGTGCCAGCAGTTACCGACAGGGAGGCAATCAGCCCCAGCATTTT. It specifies CASSYRQGGNQPQHF.

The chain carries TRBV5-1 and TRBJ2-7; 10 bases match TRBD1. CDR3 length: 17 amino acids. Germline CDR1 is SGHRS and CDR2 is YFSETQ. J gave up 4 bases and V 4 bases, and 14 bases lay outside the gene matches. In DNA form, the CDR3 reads TGCGCCAGCAGCAACCGACTCCGGGACAGGGGAGGGTACGAGCAGTACTTC. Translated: CASSNRLRDRGGYEQYF.

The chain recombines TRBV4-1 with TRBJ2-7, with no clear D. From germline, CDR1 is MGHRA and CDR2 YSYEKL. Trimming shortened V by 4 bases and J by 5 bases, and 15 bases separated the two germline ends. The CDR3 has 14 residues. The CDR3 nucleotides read TGCGCCAGCAGCCCCCCAGCGAATGTGCACGAGCAGTACTTC. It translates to CASSPPANVHEQYF.

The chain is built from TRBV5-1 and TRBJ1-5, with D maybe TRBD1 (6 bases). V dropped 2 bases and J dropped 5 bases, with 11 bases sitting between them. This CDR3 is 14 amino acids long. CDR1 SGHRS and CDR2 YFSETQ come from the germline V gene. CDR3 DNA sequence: TGCGCCAGCAGCTTCGGGGACACGGATCAGCCCCAGCATTTT. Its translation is CASSFGDTDQPQHF.

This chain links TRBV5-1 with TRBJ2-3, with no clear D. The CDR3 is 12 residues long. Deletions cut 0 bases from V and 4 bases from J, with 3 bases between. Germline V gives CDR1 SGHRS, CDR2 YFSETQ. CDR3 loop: CASSLVADTQYF. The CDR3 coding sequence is TGCGCCAGCAGCTTGGTCGCAGATACGCAGTATTTT.

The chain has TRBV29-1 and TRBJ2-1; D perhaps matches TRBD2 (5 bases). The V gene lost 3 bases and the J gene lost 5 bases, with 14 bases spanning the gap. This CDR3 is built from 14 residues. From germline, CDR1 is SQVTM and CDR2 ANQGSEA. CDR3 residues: CSVDVGKGDNEQFF. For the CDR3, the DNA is TGCAGCGTTGATGTAGGAAAGGGAGACAATGAGCAGTTCTTC.

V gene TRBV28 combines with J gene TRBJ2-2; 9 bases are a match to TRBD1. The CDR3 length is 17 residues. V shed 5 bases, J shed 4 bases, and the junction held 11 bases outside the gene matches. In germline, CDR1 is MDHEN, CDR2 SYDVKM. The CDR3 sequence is CASSMSPGQGFTGELFF. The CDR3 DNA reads TGTGCCAGCAGTATGTCCCCGGGACAGGGATTCACCGGGGAGCTGTTTTTT.